The 15 T cell receptor beta chains listed next were all sequenced from one sample in a study of T-cell memory formation after mild COVID-19. A single record per CDR3 protein comes from TCRdb applying MiXCR to the 5' RACE reads. The sample records about half a million distinct CDR3 sequences, approximately 18% being singletons. Sequences were obtained from PBMCs or a T cell subset sorted from them (not recorded which). These receptors were collected from an adult woman who had mild COVID-19 (a few samples of this study predate the infection). Cell type and time point are not known.

V usage is TRBV12-5 and J usage is TRBJ2-5; a weak D match, TRBD1 (5 bases). This CDR3 contains 14 residues. Between the trimmed V and J ends, which lost 3 bases and 3 bases, there was a span of 11 bases. Germline-derived CDR1 and CDR2 are LGHNT and FRNRAP. The CDR3 nucleotides are TGTGCTAGTGGTTTCTTCTGGGGCAAAGAGACCCAGTACTTC. It is translated as CASGFFWGKETQYF.

This clonotype showed up just a few times. V gene TRBV24-1 combines with J gene TRBJ2-1; tentatively, D is TRBD2 (6 bases). Trimming removed 4 bases from V and 10 bases from J, with 7 bases in between. This CDR3 region has 11 residues. Germline assignment: CDR1 KGHDR and CDR2 SFDVKD. In DNA form, the CDR3 reads TGTGCCACCAGTGACCTAGCGGAGCAGTTCTTC. Translation gives CATSDLAEQFF.

The CDR3 region is CASSLTGPNEQFF. The CDR3, as DNA: TGTGCCAGCAGCTTAACGGGACCCAATGAGCAGTTCTTC. This chain links TRBV7-9 with TRBJ2-1; D tentatively fits TRBD1 or TRBD2 (5 bases each). Germline loops: CDR1 SEHNR, CDR2 FQNEAQ (reference sequence). CDR3 length: 13 amino acids. Between the trimmed V and J ends, which lost 2 bases and 6 bases, there was a span of 8 bases.

There are a few counts of this clonotype. The chain uses TRBV7-9 and TRBJ2-7; 14 bases align to TRBD2. The CDR3 runs to 18 residues. The V gene end was trimmed by 1 base and the J gene end by 4 bases; junction bases not matched to a gene: 9. CDR1 SEHNR and CDR2 FQNEAQ come from the germline V gene (reference sequence). The CDR3 DNA follows: TGTGCCAGCAGCTTAGATGTCGGGACTAGCGGGAGTAGATACGAGCAGTACTTC. It codes for CASSLDVGTSGSRYEQYF.

The chain has TRBV11-3 and TRBJ2-7, with 7 bases matching TRBD2. The CDR3 sequence is 16 residues long. In germline, CDR1 is SGHNT, CDR2 YENEEA. The ends lost 2 bases at V and 0 bases at J; junction bases unmatched: 7. The CDR3 nucleotides read TGTGCCAGCAGCTTAAGATCGACTAGCAGCTCCTACGAGCAGTACTTC. It yields the protein CASSLRSTSSSYEQYF.

This clonotype turned up a few times. This CDR3 reads CASSLGPGGVPEAFF. DNA of the CDR3: TGTGCCAGCAGTTTGGGTCCCGGGGGAGTGCCTGAAGCTTTCTTT. The chain is built from TRBV12-3 or TRBV12-4 and TRBJ1-1, with a tentative D call TRBD1 (5 bases). The V end lost 3 bases, the J end lost 6 bases, and 17 bases lay between the germline ends. There are 15 residues in the CDR3.

Turning to this clonotype: The junction does not match germline at one end; this may be a read error. The chain combines TRBV7-8 with TRBJ2-7; tentative D call: TRBD1 (5 bases). The CDR3 has 14 residues. The germline CDR1 and CDR2 sequences are SGHVS and FQNEAQ. The CDR3 nucleotides are TGTGCCAGCGGCTTCGATGACAGTTCCTACGAGCAGTACTTC. Its protein product is CASGFDDSSYEQYF.

Many counts were recorded for this clonotype. The genes are TRBV13 and TRBJ2-7, with 11 positions matching TRBD1. The V gene end was trimmed by 5 bases and the J gene end by 3 bases; junction bases not matched to a gene: 18. The CDR3 contains 19 residues. Germline lookup yields CDR1 PRHDT and CDR2 FYEKMQ (reference sequence). Here the CDR3 reads CASSPSRTGGLSKSYEQYF. For the CDR3, the DNA is TGTGCCAGCAGCCCCAGTAGGACAGGGGGCTTATCGAAAAGCTACGAGCAGTACTTC.

This clonotype was counted between two and nine times. The chain joins TRBV6-2 or TRBV6-3 to TRBJ2-1; 9 bases align to TRBD2. Germline CDR1 MNHEY, CDR2 SVGEGT. CDR3 size: 17 residues. V lost 0 bases, J lost 1 base, and 4 bases stayed unmatched. The CDR3 nucleotides are TGTGCCAGCAGTTACTCGACTAGCGGACCGTCCTACAATGAGCAGTTCTTC. It yields the protein CASSYSTSGPSYNEQFF.

The chain combines TRBV19 with TRBJ2-1, with TRBD1 identical over 9 bases. Per germline, CDR1 LNHDA and CDR2 SQIVND (reference sequence). J lost 8 bases, V lost 3 bases, and 5 bases had no gene match. This CDR3 has 14 residues. This CDR3 reads CASSMVQGADEQFF. The DNA of the CDR3 is TGTGCCAGTAGTATGGTACAGGGGGCGGATGAGCAGTTCTTC.

The table lists this clonotype with a few counts. The chain couples TRBV4-3 to TRBJ1-5; TRBD1 agrees at 9 bases. The CDR3 loop spans 15 amino acids. Germline V gene lookup returns CDR1 LGHNA and CDR2 YSLEER. V dropped 1 base and J dropped 6; count of bases not matched to a gene: 4. The CDR3 protein is CASSQGDRVGQPQHF. The DNA of the CDR3 is TGCGCCAGCAGCCAAGGGGACAGGGTTGGTCAGCCCCAGCATTTT.

This clonotype appeared a few times. The chain recombines TRBV29-1 with TRBJ2-7; D is possibly TRBD2 (6 bases). Germline V gene sequence: CDR1 SQVTM, CDR2 ANQGSEA. V was shortened by 3 bases and J by 5 bases, with 17 bases between the two germline ends. The CDR3 consists of 14 residues. CDR3 DNA: TGCAGCGTTGATCCCCGCGGGACGAACAACGAGCAGTACTTC. Its protein is CSVDPRGTNNEQYF.

The chain employs TRBV15 and TRBJ2-3, with a tentative D call TRBD1 (6 bases). Germline V gene sequence: CDR1 LNHNV, CDR2 YYDKDF (reference sequence). The length of the CDR3 is 16 residues. Trimming cost V 1 base and J 4 bases, with 15 bases left between them. The CDR3 DNA is TGTGCCACCAGCAGAGGGGGGCTGAGTCGGGCAGATACGCAGTATTTT. Its translation is CATSRGGLSRADTQYF.

This clonotype has ten or more counts. The junction shows a germline mismatch at one end, possibly a read error. The chain couples TRBV7-7 to TRBJ2-7; unclear D gene. Germline CDR1 SSHAT, CDR2 FNYEAQ (reference sequence). The CDR3 spans 15 residues. CDR3 sequence reads: CASSLADSGSYEQYF. The CDR3 DNA follows: TGTGCTAGCAGCTTAGCCGACTCCGGCTCCTACGAGCAGTACTTC.

This clonotype was observed a handful of times. J is TRBJ2-3 and V is TRBV9, with TRBD2 matching over 15 bases. This CDR3 has 17 amino acids. Germline CDR1 SGDLS, CDR2 YYNGEE. Trimming took 3 bases from V and 6 from J; bases not matched to a gene: 8. The CDR3 here is CASSAMGLAGGLDTQYF. The DNA for the CDR3 is TGTGCCAGCAGCGCGATGGGACTAGCGGGGGGCCTCGATACGCAGTATTTT.